Listed below are T cell receptor beta chains from one sample, sequenced in a study of radiation and T cells in renal cell carcinoma. TCRdb's table, derived via immunoSEQ multiplex PCR, lists solely in-frame clones and lacks some. The repertoire consists of some 16,000 clones, with about three fifths occurring once and the leading ten covering approximately 10%. The source material was tumor tissue, sampled from a patient whose treatment was nephrectomy without radiotherapy. These receptors were collected from a man aged 45-60 years with renal cell carcinoma. The CDR3 runs from the conserved cysteine through the conserved F or W. D genes are given only for firm matches. Clone size is shown for a subset of rows, as once, few, many or a class of expanded clone.

CDR3 protein: CASSLALDAHEQYF
CDR3 DNA: TGTGCCAGCAGCTTAGCTCTAGATGCCCACGAGCAGTACTTC
D gene: .
V gene: TRBV11-2
J gene: TRBJ2-7
clone size: few

CDR3 protein: CASSVGSSGNTIYF
CDR3 DNA: TGTGCCAGCAGTGTGGGAAGCTCTGGAAACACCATATATTTT
D gene: .
V gene: TRBV25-1
J gene: TRBJ1-3
clone size: .

CDR3 protein: CAWRRVMNTEAFF
CDR3 DNA: TGTGCCTGGAGGCGTGTTATGAACACTGAAGCTTTCTTT
D gene: .
V gene: TRBV30
J gene: TRBJ1-1
clone size: few

CDR3 protein: CASSWGALTSTDTQYF
CDR3 DNA: TGTGCCAGCAGCTGGGGGGCATTAACAAGCACAGATACGCAGTATTTT
D gene: .
V gene: TRBV5-4
J gene: TRBJ2-3
clone size: few

CDR3 protein: CASSLGGTSRVKGDEQFF
CDR3 DNA: TGCGCCAGCAGCTTGGGTGGGACTAGTAGGGTAAAAGGCGATGAGCAGTTCTTC
D gene: TRBD2
V gene: TRBV5-1
J gene: TRBJ2-1
clone size: .

CDR3 protein: CASSLMGHEQYF
CDR3 DNA: TGCGCCAGCAGCTTGATGGGCCACGAGCAGTACTTC
D gene: .
V gene: TRBV5-1
J gene: TRBJ2-7
clone size: .

CDR3 protein: CASSFGMTTDTQYF
CDR3 DNA: TGTGCCAGCAGCTTTGGAATGACCACAGATACGCAGTATTTT
D gene: .
V gene: TRBV5-6
J gene: TRBJ2-3
clone size: .

CDR3 protein: CASSNLNTEAFF
CDR3 DNA: TGTGCCAGTAGTAACCTGAACACTGAAGCTTTCTTT
D gene: .
V gene: TRBV19
J gene: TRBJ1-1
clone size: .

CDR3 protein: CASSPSGFSYEQYF
CDR3 DNA: TGCGCCAGCAGTCCAAGCGGATTCTCCTACGAGCAGTACTTC
D gene: .
V gene: TRBV5-1
J gene: TRBJ2-7
clone size: .

CDR3 protein: CASSSSGGKETQYF
CDR3 DNA: TGTGCTAGCAGCTCCTCGGGGGGAAAAGAGACCCAGTACTTC
D gene: TRBD2
V gene: TRBV7-7
J gene: TRBJ2-5
clone size: .

CDR3 protein: CASNPGTSGYYEQYF
CDR3 DNA: TGTGCCAGCAACCCAGGGACTAGCGGGTACTACGAGCAGTACTTC
D gene: TRBD2
V gene: TRBV7-9
J gene: TRBJ2-7
clone size: few

CDR3 protein: CSVEEIARGRNEAFF
CDR3 DNA: TGCAGCGTTGAAGAAATCGCCAGGGGGCGGAATGAAGCTTTCTTT
D gene: TRBD1
V gene: TRBV29-1
J gene: TRBJ1-1
clone size: .

CDR3 protein: CASSLRPGGRGTEAFF
CDR3 DNA: TGTGCCAGTAGTCTACGCCCTGGGGGGAGGGGCACTGAAGCTTTCTTT
D gene: .
V gene: TRBV19
J gene: TRBJ1-1
clone size: .

CDR3 protein: CASGGNSGANVLTF
CDR3 DNA: TGTGCCAGCGGTGGGAACTCTGGGGCCAACGTCCTGACTTTC
D gene: .
V gene: TRBV21-1
J gene: TRBJ2-6
clone size: .

CDR3 protein: CSVEDRVDYGYTF
CDR3 DNA: TGCAGCGTTGAGGACAGGGTCGACTATGGCTACACCTTC
D gene: TRBD1
V gene: TRBV29-1
J gene: TRBJ1-2
clone size: large

CDR3 protein: CAWSEDSWAGYEQYF
CDR3 DNA: TGTGCCTGGAGTGAGGACAGTTGGGCGGGCTACGAGCAGTACTTC
D gene: .
V gene: TRBV30
J gene: TRBJ2-7
clone size: medium-sized

CDR3 protein: CASSLLADAYEQYF
CDR3 DNA: TGTGCCAGCAGCCTTCTAGCCGACGCCTACGAGCAGTACTTC
D gene: .
V gene: TRBV6-6
J gene: TRBJ2-7
clone size: .

CDR3 protein: CASSLQVTGSSGNTIYF
CDR3 DNA: TGTGCCAGCAGTCTCCAAGTGACGGGGAGCTCTGGAAACACCATATATTTT
D gene: .
V gene: TRBV28
J gene: TRBJ1-3
clone size: .

CDR3 protein: CASSLIAAASGANVLTF
CDR3 DNA: TGCGCCAGCAGCTTGATAGCAGCTGCCTCTGGGGCCAACGTCCTGACTTTC
D gene: .
V gene: TRBV5-1
J gene: TRBJ2-6
clone size: .

CDR3 protein: CAWGRRGGELFF
CDR3 DNA: TGTGCCTGGGGGAGGCGTGGCGGGGAGCTGTTTTTT
D gene: .
V gene: TRBV30
J gene: TRBJ2-2
clone size: .

CDR3 protein: CASSLNPGGAKNIQYF
CDR3 DNA: TGCGCCAGCAGTCTAAACCCAGGGGGGGCCAAAAACATTCAGTACTTC
D gene: .
V gene: TRBV5-1
J gene: TRBJ2-4
clone size: few

CDR3 protein: CASSLGRDRFSNGYTF
CDR3 DNA: TGCGCCAGCAGCTTGGGCAGGGACAGATTCAGTAATGGCTACACCTTC
D gene: TRBD1
V gene: TRBV5-1
J gene: TRBJ1-2
clone size: few

CDR3 protein: CASSRVVAGGSTDTQYF
CDR3 DNA: TGTGCCAGCAGCCGGGTCGTAGCGGGAGGGAGCACAGATACGCAGTATTTT
D gene: TRBD2
V gene: TRBV4-2
J gene: TRBJ2-3
clone size: once

CDR3 protein: CASRQGAGYTF
CDR3 DNA: TGTGCCAGCAGACAGGGGGCCGGCTACACCTTC
D gene: TRBD1
V gene: TRBV2
J gene: TRBJ1-2
clone size: many

CDR3 protein: CASSVDFYNEQFF
CDR3 DNA: TGTGCCAGCAGTGTTGACTTCTACAATGAGCAGTTCTTC
D gene: .
V gene: TRBV6-4
J gene: TRBJ2-1
clone size: .

CDR3 protein: CASRQGYYGYTF
CDR3 DNA: TGTGCCAGCAGGCAGGGGTACTATGGCTACACCTTC
D gene: .
V gene: TRBV27
J gene: TRBJ1-2
clone size: .

CDR3 protein: CASSNWGGETQYF
CDR3 DNA: TGTGCCAGCAGCAACTGGGGTGGGGAGACCCAGTACTTC
D gene: .
V gene: TRBV11-2
J gene: TRBJ2-5
clone size: .

CDR3 protein: CASSYSRADEQFF
CDR3 DNA: TGTGCCAGCAGTTACTCTAGAGCTGATGAGCAGTTCTTC
D gene: .
V gene: TRBV6-5
J gene: TRBJ2-1
clone size: .

CDR3 protein: CASSVGDSSYEQYF
CDR3 DNA: TGTGCCAGCAGCGTAGGGGATAGCTCCTACGAGCAGTACTTC
D gene: .
V gene: TRBV9
J gene: TRBJ2-7
clone size: once

CDR3 protein: CASSEFRQTQYF
CDR3 DNA: TGCGCCAGCAGTGAATTCCGCCAGACCCAGTACTTC
D gene: .
V gene: TRBV10-2
J gene: TRBJ2-5
clone size: few

CDR3 protein: CASSEILAGGDEQFF
CDR3 DNA: TGTGCCAGCAGTGAAATACTAGCGGGAGGGGATGAGCAGTTCTTC
D gene: TRBD2
V gene: TRBV2
J gene: TRBJ2-1
clone size: few

CDR3 protein: CASSFRSEETQYF
CDR3 DNA: TGTGCCAGCAGTTTTAGGTCGGAAGAGACCCAGTACTTC
D gene: .
V gene: TRBV28
J gene: TRBJ2-5
clone size: few

CDR3 protein: CASRRDPDTQYF
CDR3 DNA: TGTGCCAGCAGGAGGGACCCCGATACGCAGTATTTT
D gene: .
V gene: TRBV27
J gene: TRBJ2-3
clone size: few

CDR3 protein: CASSPGVFGDGELFF
CDR3 DNA: TGTGCTAGCAGTCCAGGGGTCTTTGGTGACGGGGAGCTGTTTTTT
D gene: .
V gene: TRBV7-7
J gene: TRBJ2-2
clone size: .

CDR3 protein: CASFTGIMNTEAFF
CDR3 DNA: TGTGCCAGCTTCACAGGAATTATGAACACTGAAGCTTTCTTT
D gene: .
V gene: TRBV6-1
J gene: TRBJ1-1
clone size: .

CDR3 protein: CASSVRGSTFTGELFF
CDR3 DNA: TGTGCCAGCAGCGTTAGGGGTAGTACGTTCACCGGGGAGCTGTTTTTT
D gene: .
V gene: TRBV7-2
J gene: TRBJ2-2
clone size: once

CDR3 protein: CASSRVSYTDTQYF
CDR3 DNA: TGTGCCAGCAGCCGTGTTTCTTACACAGATACGCAGTATTTT
D gene: .
V gene: TRBV7-8
J gene: TRBJ2-3
clone size: many

CDR3 protein: CASTGRESHEQYF
CDR3 DNA: TGTGCCAGCACGGGTCGGGAGAGCCACGAGCAGTACTTC
D gene: .
V gene: TRBV6-6
J gene: TRBJ2-7
clone size: .

CDR3 protein: CASSPQAGLNYGYTF
CDR3 DNA: TGCGCCAGCAGTCCACAGGCGGGATTAAACTATGGCTACACCTTC
D gene: .
V gene: TRBV5-1
J gene: TRBJ1-2
clone size: .

CDR3 protein: CASSYGQGAQQYF
CDR3 DNA: TGTGCCAGCAGTTACGGACAGGGGGCACAGCAGTACTTC
D gene: TRBD1
V gene: TRBV6-5
J gene: TRBJ2-7
clone size: .

CDR3 protein: CASSLGPIYEQYF
CDR3 DNA: TGTGCCAGCAGCTTGGGGCCAATCTACGAGCAGTACTTC
D gene: .
V gene: TRBV7-9
J gene: TRBJ2-7
clone size: medium-sized

CDR3 protein: CASSQDEMGPYEQYF
CDR3 DNA: TGCGCCAGCAGCCAGGACGAAATGGGACCCTACGAGCAGTACTTC
D gene: .
V gene: TRBV4-3
J gene: TRBJ2-7
clone size: .

CDR3 protein: CASSLARYETQYF
CDR3 DNA: TGTGCCAGCAGCTTAGCTCGGTATGAGACCCAGTACTTC
D gene: .
V gene: TRBV7-8
J gene: TRBJ2-5
clone size: .

CDR3 protein: CASSLRGTEAFF
CDR3 DNA: TGTGCCAGCAGCTTGCGGGGGACTGAAGCTTTCTTT
D gene: .
V gene: TRBV5-5
J gene: TRBJ1-1
clone size: few

CDR3 protein: CASKGIARSYEQYF
CDR3 DNA: TGTGCCAGCAAGGGAATAGCGCGCTCCTACGAGCAGTACTTC
D gene: .
V gene: TRBV2
J gene: TRBJ2-7
clone size: .

CDR3 protein: CASSQRERGGSGTQYF
CDR3 DNA: TGTGCCAGCAGCCAAAGGGAGCGGGGGGGCTCCGGGACGCAGTATTTT
D gene: TRBD2
V gene: TRBV7-8
J gene: TRBJ2-3
clone size: few

CDR3 protein: CASSQGQGMYEQYF
CDR3 DNA: TGCGCCAGCAGCCAAGGACAGGGGATGTACGAGCAGTACTTC
D gene: TRBD1
V gene: TRBV4-3
J gene: TRBJ2-7
clone size: once

CDR3 protein: CSAARSGYTF
CDR3 DNA: TGCAGTGCGGCCAGGAGCGGCTACACCTTC
D gene: .
V gene: TRBV20-1
J gene: TRBJ1-2
clone size: .

CDR3 protein: CAANPRTANTEAFF
CDR3 DNA: TGTGCCGCAAACCCCAGAACTGCGAACACTGAAGCTTTCTTT
D gene: .
V gene: TRBV30
J gene: TRBJ1-1
clone size: .

CDR3 protein: CASSLDDRAYEQYF
CDR3 DNA: TGTGCCAGCAGCTTAGACGACAGGGCTTACGAGCAGTACTTC
D gene: TRBD1
V gene: TRBV7-2
J gene: TRBJ2-7
clone size: once

CDR3 protein: CATSRIRDRGLLETQYF
CDR3 DNA: TGTGCCACCAGCCGTATAAGAGACAGGGGCTTGCTTGAGACCCAGTACTTC
D gene: TRBD1
V gene: TRBV15
J gene: TRBJ2-5
clone size: once

CDR3 protein: CASTFLLGSSNQPQHF
CDR3 DNA: TGTGCCAGCACTTTCTTATTGGGGTCGAGCAATCAGCCCCAGCATTTT
D gene: .
V gene: TRBV28
J gene: TRBJ1-5
clone size: few